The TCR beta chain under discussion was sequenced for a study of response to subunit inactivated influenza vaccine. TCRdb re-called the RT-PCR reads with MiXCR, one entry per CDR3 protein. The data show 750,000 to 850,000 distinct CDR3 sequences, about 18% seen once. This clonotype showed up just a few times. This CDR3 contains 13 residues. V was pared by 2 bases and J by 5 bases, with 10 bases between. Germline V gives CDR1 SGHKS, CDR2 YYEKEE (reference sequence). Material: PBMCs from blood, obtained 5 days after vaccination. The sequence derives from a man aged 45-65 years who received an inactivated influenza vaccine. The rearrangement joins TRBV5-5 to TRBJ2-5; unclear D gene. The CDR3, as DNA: TGTGCCAGCAGCTTAAAAGGGATCGAGACCCAGTACTTC. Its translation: CASSLKGIETQYF. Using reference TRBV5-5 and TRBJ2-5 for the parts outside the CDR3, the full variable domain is DAGVTQSPTHLIKTRGQQVTLRCSPISGHKSVSWYQQVLGQGPQFIFQYYEKEERGRGNFPDRFSARQFPNYSSELNVNALLLGDSALYLCASSLKGIETQYFGPGTRLLVL.